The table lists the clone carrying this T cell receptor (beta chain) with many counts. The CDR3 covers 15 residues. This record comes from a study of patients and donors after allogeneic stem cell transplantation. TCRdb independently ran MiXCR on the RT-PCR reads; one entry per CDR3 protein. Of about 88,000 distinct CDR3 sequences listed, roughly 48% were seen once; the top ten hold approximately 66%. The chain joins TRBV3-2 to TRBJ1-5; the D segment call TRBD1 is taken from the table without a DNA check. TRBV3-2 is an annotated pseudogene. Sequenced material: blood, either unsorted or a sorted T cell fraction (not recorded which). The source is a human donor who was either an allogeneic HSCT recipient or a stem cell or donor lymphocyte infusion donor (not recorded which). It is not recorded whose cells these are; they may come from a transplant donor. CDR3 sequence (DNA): TGTGCCAGCAGCCAAGAGGGTCGGGACAATCAGCCCCAGCATTTT. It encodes CASSQEGRDNQPQHF.